This section outlines one T cell receptor (beta chain) sequence together with its context. Its target is unknown. The V gene's germline CDR1 is MNHEY and CDR2 SMNVEV (reference sequence). There are 17 residues in the CDR3. V was clipped by 1 base and J by 4 bases; unmatched bases: 9. This sample stems from a study of T-cell reconstitution after alpha-beta-depleted transplantation in children. Points from the study as a whole: Newly produced T cells mostly accounted for T-cell counts and diversity one year post-transplant. Roughly two months post-transplant, alpha-beta T cells reportedly originated from several hundred graft clones that had expanded.

Using unique molecular identifiers, the investigators prepared the TCRbeta library. TCRdb analysed the PCR reads with MiXCR anew, one entry per CDR3 protein. Among fewer than 700,000 distinct CDR3 sequences listed, 13% were seen once. The input for sequencing was PBMCs, mostly from graft donor cells, taken 360 days after TCRalphabeta/CD19-depleted stem cell transplant. This sequence was found in a male patient aged 10 to 17 who had a stem cell transplant for acute myeloid leukemia, so the T cells may come from the graft donor. The chain carries TRBV27 and TRBJ2-3; TRBD1 matches 9 bases. CDR3 DNA sequence: TGTGCCAGCAGTTTATTCACAAGAGACAGGGGGTCAGATACGCAGTATTTT. Protein product: CASSLFTRDRGSDTQYF.